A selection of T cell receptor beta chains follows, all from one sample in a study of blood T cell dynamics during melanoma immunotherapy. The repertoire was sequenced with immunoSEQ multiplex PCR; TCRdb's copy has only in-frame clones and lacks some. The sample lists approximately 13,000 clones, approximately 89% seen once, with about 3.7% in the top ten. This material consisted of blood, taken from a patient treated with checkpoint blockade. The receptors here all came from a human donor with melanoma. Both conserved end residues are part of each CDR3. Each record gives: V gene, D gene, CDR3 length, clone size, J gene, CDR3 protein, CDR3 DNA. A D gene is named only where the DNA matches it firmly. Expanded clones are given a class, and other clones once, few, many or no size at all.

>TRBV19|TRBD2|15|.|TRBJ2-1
CASSIASGSFNEQFF
TGTGCCAGTAGTATTGCGAGCGGGAGTTTTAATGAGCAGTTCTTC
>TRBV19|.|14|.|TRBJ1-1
CASSIRSLDTEAFF
TGTGCCAGTAGTATAAGGAGTTTAGACACTGAAGCTTTCTTT
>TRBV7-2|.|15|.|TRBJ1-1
CASSSTRLANTEAFF
TGTGCCAGCAGCTCGACCCGTTTGGCGAACACTGAAGCTTTCTTT
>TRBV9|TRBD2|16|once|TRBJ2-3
CASSVGAGASTDTQYF
TGTGCCAGCAGCGTAGGAGCGGGAGCCTCGACAGATACGCAGTATTTT
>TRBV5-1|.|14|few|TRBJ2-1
CASSAGDSYNEQFF
TGCGCCAGCAGCGCAGGGGACTCCTACAATGAGCAGTTCTTC
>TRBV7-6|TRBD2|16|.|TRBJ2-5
CASSNGLAGVKETQYF
TGTGCCAGCAGTAACGGACTAGCGGGAGTTAAAGAGACCCAGTACTTC
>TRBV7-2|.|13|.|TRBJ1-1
CASSKGVYAEAFF
TGTGCCAGCAGTAAAGGGGTCTACGCCGAAGCTTTCTTT
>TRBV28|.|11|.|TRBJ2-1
CASSLFYEQFF
TGTGCCAGCAGTTTATTCTATGAGCAGTTCTTC
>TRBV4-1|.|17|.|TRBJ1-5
CASSQDGLRVAIQPQHF
TGCGCCAGCAGCCAAGACGGCCTCCGGGTAGCAATTCAGCCCCAGCATTTT
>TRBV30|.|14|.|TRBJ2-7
CAWSQDLVSYEQYF
TGTGCCTGGAGCCAAGACCTAGTCTCCTACGAGCAGTACTTC
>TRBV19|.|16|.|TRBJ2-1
CASSSAGGRSYNEQFF
TGTGCCAGTAGTAGTGCCGGGGGTAGGTCCTACAATGAGCAGTTCTTC
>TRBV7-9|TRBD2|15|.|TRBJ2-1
CASLLTSGRVAEQFF
TGTGCCAGTCTATTAACTAGCGGGAGAGTAGCTGAGCAGTTCTTC
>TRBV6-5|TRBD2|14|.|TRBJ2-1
CASSLAGNQGEQFF
TGTGCCAGCAGCCTAGCGGGGAACCAGGGTGAGCAGTTCTTC
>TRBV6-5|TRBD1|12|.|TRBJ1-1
CASRGRDREAFF
TGTGCCAGCAGGGGGAGGGACAGGGAAGCTTTCTTT
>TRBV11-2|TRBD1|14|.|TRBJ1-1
CASSLMTGQTEAFF
TGTGCCAGCAGCTTAATGACAGGGCAGACTGAAGCTTTCTTT
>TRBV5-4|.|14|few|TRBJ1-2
CASSFQTPNYGYTF
TGTGCCAGCAGCTTCCAGACCCCTAACTATGGCTACACCTTC
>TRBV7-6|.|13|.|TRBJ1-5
CASSLGGAQPQHF
TGTGCCAGCAGCTTAGGCGGGGCACAGCCCCAGCATTTT
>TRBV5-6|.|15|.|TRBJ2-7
CASSWGDSWYYEQYF
TGTGCCAGCAGCTGGGGGGACAGTTGGTACTACGAGCAGTACTTC
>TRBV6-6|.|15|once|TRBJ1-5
CASSYGAGFNQPQHF
TGTGCCAGCAGTTACGGGGCCGGTTTCAATCAGCCCCAGCATTTT
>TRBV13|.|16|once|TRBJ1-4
CASSPLSGATNEKLFF
TGTGCCAGCAGCCCCCTTTCTGGGGCAACTAATGAAAAACTGTTTTTT
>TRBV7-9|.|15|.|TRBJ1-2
CASSSRGGYGYGYTF
TGTGCCAGCAGCTCCCGGGGAGGGTATGGCTATGGCTACACCTTC
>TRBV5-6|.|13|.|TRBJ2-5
CASSPASTETQYF
TGTGCCAGCAGCCCCGCCTCCACAGAGACCCAGTACTTC
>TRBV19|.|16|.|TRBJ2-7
CASSTQRTTYSYEQYF
TGTGCCAGTAGTACCCAAAGGACGACCTACTCCTACGAGCAGTACTTC
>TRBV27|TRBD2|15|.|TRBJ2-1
CASSFMTSWGNEQFF
TGTGCCAGCAGTTTCATGACTAGCTGGGGCAATGAGCAGTTCTTC
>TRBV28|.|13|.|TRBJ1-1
CASTQGGGFGAFF
TGTGCCAGCACCCAAGGGGGAGGGTTCGGAGCTTTCTTT
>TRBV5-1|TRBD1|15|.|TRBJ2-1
CASSFRDRSYNEQFF
TGCGCCAGCAGCTTCCGGGACAGGTCCTACAATGAGCAGTTCTTC
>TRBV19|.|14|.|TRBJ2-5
CASSPSRVQETQYF
TGTGCCAGTAGTCCTAGTCGTGTACAAGAGACCCAGTACTTC
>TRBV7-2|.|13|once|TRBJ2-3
CASSVPPVYTQYF
TGTGCCAGCAGCGTCCCGCCCGTTTATACGCAGTATTTT
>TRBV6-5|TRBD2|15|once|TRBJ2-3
CASSSAGGGSDTQYF
TGTGCCAGCAGTTCCGCGGGGGGCGGTTCTGATACGCAGTATTTT
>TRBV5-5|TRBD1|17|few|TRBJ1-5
CASSQADRGQGNQPQHF
TGTGCCAGCAGCCAAGCCGACAGGGGGCAAGGCAATCAGCCCCAGCATTTT
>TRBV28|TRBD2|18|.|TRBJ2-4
CASSLGLAGGGGKNIQYF
TGTGCCAGCAGCCTTGGACTAGCGGGAGGAGGGGGCAAAAACATTCAGTACTTC
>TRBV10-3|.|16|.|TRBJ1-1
CAISESGQLLNTEAFF
TGTGCCATCAGTGAGTCTGGCCAGCTACTGAACACTGAAGCTTTCTTT
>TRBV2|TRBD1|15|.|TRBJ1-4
CASNEMTGSGGKLFF
TGTGCCAGCAATGAAATGACAGGGTCGGGCGGAAAACTGTTTTTT
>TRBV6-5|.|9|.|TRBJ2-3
CASPSPQYF
TGTGCCAGCCCCTCCCCTCAGTATTTT
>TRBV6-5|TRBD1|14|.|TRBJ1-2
CAISPGTGPYGYTF
TGTGCCATCAGTCCTGGGACAGGGCCCTATGGCTACACCTTC
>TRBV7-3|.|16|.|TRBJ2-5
CASSKAGTAGGETQYF
TGTGCCAGCAGCAAAGCCGGGACTGCTGGCGGAGAGACCCAGTACTTC
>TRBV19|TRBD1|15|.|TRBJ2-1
CASSADRGTYNEQFF
TGTGCCAGTAGTGCAGACAGGGGCACCTACAATGAGCAGTTCTTC
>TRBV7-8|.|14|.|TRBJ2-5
CASSLGRQQETQYF
TGTGCCAGCAGCTTAGGGCGGCAGCAAGAGACCCAGTACTTC
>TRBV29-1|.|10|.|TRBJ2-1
CSVGDNEQFF
TGCAGCGTTGGGGACAATGAGCAGTTCTTC
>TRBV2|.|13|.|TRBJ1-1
CASSEGGGTEAFF
TGTGCCAGCAGTGAAGGGGGTGGCACTGAAGCTTTCTTT
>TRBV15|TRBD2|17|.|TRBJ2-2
CATSRDRLSGFPGELFF
TGTGCCACCAGCAGAGATCGGCTTAGCGGGTTTCCCGGGGAGCTGTTTTTT
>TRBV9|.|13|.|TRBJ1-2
CASSVPGQNGYTF
TGTGCCAGCAGCGTTCCGGGACAAAACGGCTACACCTTC
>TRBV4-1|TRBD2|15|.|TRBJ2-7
CASSQLAGGGYEQYF
TGCGCCAGCAGCCAATTAGCGGGAGGGGGCTACGAGCAGTACTTC
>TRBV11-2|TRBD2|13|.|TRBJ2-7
CASSWGGSHEQYF
TGTGCCAGCAGCTGGGGCGGGAGCCACGAGCAGTACTTC
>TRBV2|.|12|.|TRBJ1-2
CASMGTGYGYTF
TGTGCCAGCATGGGTACAGGGTATGGCTACACCTTC
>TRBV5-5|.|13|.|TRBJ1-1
CASSRSSSTEAFF
TGTGCCAGCAGCCGATCGTCGTCCACTGAAGCTTTCTTT
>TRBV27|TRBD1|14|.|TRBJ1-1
CASSLSRGQTEAFF
TGTGCCAGCAGTTTAAGCAGGGGGCAAACTGAAGCTTTCTTT
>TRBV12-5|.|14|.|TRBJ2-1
CASGFLGGTSVQFF
TGTGCTAGTGGTTTTCTGGGGGGCACGTCGGTGCAGTTCTTC
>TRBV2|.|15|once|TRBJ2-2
CASSGPQGVYGELFF
TGTGCCAGCAGTGGCCCACAGGGAGTGTACGGGGAGCTGTTTTTT
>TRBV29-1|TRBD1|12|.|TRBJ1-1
CSVGGGNTEAFF
TGCAGCGTTGGAGGGGGCAACACTGAAGCTTTCTTT
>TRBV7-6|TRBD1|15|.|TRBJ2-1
CASSRRQGQNNEQFF
TGTGCCAGCAGCCGCAGACAGGGGCAAAACAATGAGCAGTTCTTC
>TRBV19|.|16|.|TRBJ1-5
CASSIVHAGLHQPQHF
TGTGCCAGTAGTATAGTGCACGCAGGTTTACATCAGCCCCAGCATTTT
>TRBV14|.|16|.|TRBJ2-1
CASSQDPRQAYNEQFF
TGTGCCAGCAGCCAAGATCCCCGGCAGGCCTACAATGAGCAGTTCTTC
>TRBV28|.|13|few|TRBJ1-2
CASSLLYSYGYTF
TGTGCCAGCAGTTTACTATATTCCTATGGCTACACCTTC